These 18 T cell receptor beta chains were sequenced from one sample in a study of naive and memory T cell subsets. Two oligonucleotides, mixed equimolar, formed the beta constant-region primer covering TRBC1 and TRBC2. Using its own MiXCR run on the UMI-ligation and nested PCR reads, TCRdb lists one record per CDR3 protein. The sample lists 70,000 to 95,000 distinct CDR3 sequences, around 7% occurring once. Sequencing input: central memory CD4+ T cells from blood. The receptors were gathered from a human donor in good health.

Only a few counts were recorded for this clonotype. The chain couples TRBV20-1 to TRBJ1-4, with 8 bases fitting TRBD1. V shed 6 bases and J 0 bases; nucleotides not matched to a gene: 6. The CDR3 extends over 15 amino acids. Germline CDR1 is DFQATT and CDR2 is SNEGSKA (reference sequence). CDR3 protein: CSAHRTGSTNEKLFF. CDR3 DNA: TGCAGTGCCCACCGGACAGGGTCAACTAATGAAAAACTGTTTTTT.

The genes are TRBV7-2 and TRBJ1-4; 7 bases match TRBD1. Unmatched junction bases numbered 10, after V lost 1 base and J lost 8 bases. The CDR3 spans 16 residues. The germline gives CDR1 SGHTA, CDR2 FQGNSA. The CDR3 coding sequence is TGTGCCAGCAGCTTAGATGACAGGGCGTTCGGGGAAAAACTGTTTTTT. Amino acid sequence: CASSLDDRAFGEKLFF.

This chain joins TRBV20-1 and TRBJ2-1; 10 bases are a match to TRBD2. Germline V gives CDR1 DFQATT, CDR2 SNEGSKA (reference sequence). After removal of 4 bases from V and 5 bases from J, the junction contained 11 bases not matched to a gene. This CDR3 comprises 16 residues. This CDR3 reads CSANGLAGALNNEQFF. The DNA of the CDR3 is TGCAGTGCTAACGGGCTAGCGGGGGCCCTGAACAATGAGCAGTTCTTC.

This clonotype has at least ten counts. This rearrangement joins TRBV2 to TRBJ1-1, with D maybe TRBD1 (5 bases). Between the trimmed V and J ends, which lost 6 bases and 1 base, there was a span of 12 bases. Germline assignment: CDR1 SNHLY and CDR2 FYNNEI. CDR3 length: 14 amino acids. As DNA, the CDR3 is TGTGCCAGCAGGGGACCTGACAGGAACACTGAAGCTTTCTTT. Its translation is CASRGPDRNTEAFF. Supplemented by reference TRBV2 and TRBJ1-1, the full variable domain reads EPEVTQTPSHQVTQMGQEVILRCVPISNHLYFYWYRQILGQKVEFLVSFYNNEISEKSEIFDDQFSVERPDGSNFTLKIRSTKLEDSAMYFCASRGPDRNTEAFFGQGTRLTVV.

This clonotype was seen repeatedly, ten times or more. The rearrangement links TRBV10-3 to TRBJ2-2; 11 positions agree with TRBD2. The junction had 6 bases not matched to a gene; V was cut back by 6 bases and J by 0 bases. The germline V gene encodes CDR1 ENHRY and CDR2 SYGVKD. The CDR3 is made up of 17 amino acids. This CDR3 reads CAIRILAGVSNTGELFF. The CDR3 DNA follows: TGTGCCATCAGGATACTAGCGGGAGTGTCGAACACCGGGGAGCTGTTTTTT.

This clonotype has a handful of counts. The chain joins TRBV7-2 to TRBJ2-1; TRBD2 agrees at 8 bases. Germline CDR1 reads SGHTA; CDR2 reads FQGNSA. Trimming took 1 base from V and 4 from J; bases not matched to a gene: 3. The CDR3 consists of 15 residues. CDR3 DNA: TGTGCCAGCAGCTTAGGGGCTAGCGGGTACAATGAGCAGTTCTTC. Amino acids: CASSLGASGYNEQFF.

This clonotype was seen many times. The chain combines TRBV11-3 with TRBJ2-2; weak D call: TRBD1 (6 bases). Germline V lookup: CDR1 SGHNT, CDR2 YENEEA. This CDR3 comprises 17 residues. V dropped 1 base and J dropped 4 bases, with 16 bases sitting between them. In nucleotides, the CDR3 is TGTGCCAGCAGCTTAGTATCCAACGCACAGGGCACCGGGGAGCTGTTTTTT. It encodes CASSLVSNAQGTGELFF.

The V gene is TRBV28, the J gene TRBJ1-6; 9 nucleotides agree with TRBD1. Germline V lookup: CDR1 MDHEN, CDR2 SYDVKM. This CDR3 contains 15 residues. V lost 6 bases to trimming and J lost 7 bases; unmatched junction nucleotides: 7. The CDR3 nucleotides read TGTGCCAGCAGAACAGGGGGCCCGAGCAATTCACCCCTCCACTTT. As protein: CASRTGGPSNSPLHF.

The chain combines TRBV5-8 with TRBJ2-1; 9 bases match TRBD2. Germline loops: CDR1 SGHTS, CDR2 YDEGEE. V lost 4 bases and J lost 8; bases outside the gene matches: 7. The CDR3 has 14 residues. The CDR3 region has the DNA TGTGCCAGCAGCAAGGGACTAGCAGGGGATGAGCAGTTCTTC. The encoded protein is CASSKGLAGDEQFF.

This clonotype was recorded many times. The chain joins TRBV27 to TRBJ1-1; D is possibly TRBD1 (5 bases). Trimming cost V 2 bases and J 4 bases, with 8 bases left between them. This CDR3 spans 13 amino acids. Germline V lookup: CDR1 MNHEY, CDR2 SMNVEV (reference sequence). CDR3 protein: CASSLRGSTEAFF. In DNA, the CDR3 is TGTGCCAGCAGTTTAAGGGGAAGCACTGAAGCTTTCTTT.

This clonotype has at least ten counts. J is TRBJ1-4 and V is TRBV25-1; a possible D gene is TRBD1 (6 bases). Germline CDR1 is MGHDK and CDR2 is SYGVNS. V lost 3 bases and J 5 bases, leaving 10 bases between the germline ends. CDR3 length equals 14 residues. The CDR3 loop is CASSDYQGNEKLFF. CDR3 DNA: TGTGCCAGCAGTGATTACCAGGGGAATGAAAAACTGTTTTTT.

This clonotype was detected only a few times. CDR3 DNA: TGCGCCAGCAGCTTTACCCAGGGGTTGCAAGAGACCCAGTACTTC. Its translation is CASSFTQGLQETQYF. The chain uses TRBV4-3 and TRBJ2-5; D might be TRBD1 (6 bases). This CDR3 has 15 residues. Germline V CDR1 and CDR2: LGHNA, YSLEER. V gave up 5 bases and J gave up 2 bases, with 15 bases separating them.

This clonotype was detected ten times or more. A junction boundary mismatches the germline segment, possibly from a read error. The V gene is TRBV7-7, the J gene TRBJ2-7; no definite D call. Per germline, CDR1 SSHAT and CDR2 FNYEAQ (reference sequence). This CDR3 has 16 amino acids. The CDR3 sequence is CASSLDLIAAPFEQYF. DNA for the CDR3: TGTGCTAGCAGCTTAGATTTAATTGCCGCCCCGTTCGAGCAGTACTTC.

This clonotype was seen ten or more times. CDR3 sequence: CASSLQRGVDTQYF. The CDR3 DNA follows: TGCGCCAGCAGCTTGCAGCGGGGGGTAGATACGCAGTATTTT. The chain uses TRBV5-1 and TRBJ2-3; 9 bases match TRBD2. Trimming took 1 base from V and 5 from J; bases not matched to a gene: 2. Looked up from germline, CDR1 is SGHRS and CDR2 is YFSETQ. This CDR3 is 14 amino acids long.

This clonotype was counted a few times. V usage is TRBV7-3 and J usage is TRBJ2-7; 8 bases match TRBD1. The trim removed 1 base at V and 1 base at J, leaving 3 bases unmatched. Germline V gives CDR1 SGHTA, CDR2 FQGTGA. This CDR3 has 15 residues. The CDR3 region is CASSLKDRASYEQYF. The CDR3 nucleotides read TGTGCCAGCAGCTTAAAGGACAGGGCGTCCTACGAGCAGTACTTC.

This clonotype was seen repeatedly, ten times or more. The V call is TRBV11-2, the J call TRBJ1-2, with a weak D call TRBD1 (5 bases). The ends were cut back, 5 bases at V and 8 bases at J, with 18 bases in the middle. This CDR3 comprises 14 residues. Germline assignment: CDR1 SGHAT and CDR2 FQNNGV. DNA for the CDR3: TGTGCCAGCAGCCGATCAACAGGTCTCTCAGGCTACACCTTC. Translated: CASSRSTGLSGYTF.

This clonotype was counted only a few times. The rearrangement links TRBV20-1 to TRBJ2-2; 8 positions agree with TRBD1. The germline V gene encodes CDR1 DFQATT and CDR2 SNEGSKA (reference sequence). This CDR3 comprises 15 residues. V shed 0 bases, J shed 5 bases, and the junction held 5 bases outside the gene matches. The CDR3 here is CSARDPRGQTGELFF. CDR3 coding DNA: TGCAGTGCTAGAGATCCCAGGGGGCAAACCGGGGAGCTGTTTTTT.

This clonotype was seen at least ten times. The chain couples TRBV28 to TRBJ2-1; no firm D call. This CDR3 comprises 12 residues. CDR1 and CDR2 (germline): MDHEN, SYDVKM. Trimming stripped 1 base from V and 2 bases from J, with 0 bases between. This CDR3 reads CASSLSYNEQFF. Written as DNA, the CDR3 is TGTGCCAGCAGTTTATCCTACAATGAGCAGTTCTTC.